The 5 T cell receptor beta chains given below trace back to one sample, sequenced in a study of PD-1 blockade in classical Hodgkin lymphoma. Profiled with immunoSEQ multiplex PCR; TCRdb holds only in-frame clones, not every one. The top ten hold under 2% of the sample, which has over 85,000 clones, about 92% seen once. As to time point: cycle 4 day 1 (C4D1), after more than five weeks of nivolumab. All patients experienced relapse after autologous stem cell transplantation, and brentuximab vedotin exposure was variable. Sequences were derived from peripheral blood mononuclear cells (PBMCs), sampled before the fourth cycle of nivolumab. All receptors come from a human donor with classical Hodgkin lymphoma.

V usage is TRBV10-1 and J usage is TRBJ2-7, with 8 bases aligning to TRBD2. Germline assignment: CDR1 WNHNN and CDR2 SYGVQD (reference sequence). The trim removed 6 bases at V and 4 bases at J, leaving 8 bases unmatched. CDR3 length equals 14 residues. The CDR3 sequence: CASSRAGEGYEQYF. The CDR3 nucleotides read TGCGCCAGCAGCCGAGCGGGAGAAGGGTACGAGCAGTACTTC.

This chain connects TRBV5-4 to TRBJ2-1; 11 nucleotides line up with TRBD2. This CDR3 has 16 residues. V trimming: 4 bases; J trimming: 3 bases; junction bases outside the gene matches: 6. Germline V gene lookup returns CDR1 SGHNT and CDR2 YYREEE (reference sequence). CDR3 DNA sequence: TGTGCCAGCAGCCCCGAACTAGCGGGAGTCTACAATGAGCAGTTCTTC. It yields the protein CASSPELAGVYNEQFF.

V usage is TRBV7-9 and J usage is TRBJ1-4, with 9 bases fitting TRBD1. Per the germline V gene, CDR1 is SEHNR and CDR2 is FQNEAQ (reference sequence). Trimming removed 5 bases from V and 6 bases from J; junction bases left unmatched: 4. CDR3 length equals 14 residues. The DNA for the CDR3 is TGTGCCAGCAGCCGGGACAGGGCAGATGAAAAACTGTTTTTT. It codes for CASSRDRADEKLFF. The full variable domain, rest sourced from reference TRBV7-9 and TRBJ1-4, is DTGVSQNPRHKITKRGQNVTFRCDPISEHNRLYWYRQTLGQGPEFLTYFQNEAQLEKSRLLSDRFSAERPKGSFSTLEIQRTEQGDSAMYLCASSRDRADEKLFFGSGTQLSVL.

The chain carries TRBV1 and TRBJ2-3; TRBD2 is taken as the D call from the table, unchecked against the DNA. TRBV1 is labeled a pseudogene. CDR3 length: 16 amino acids. CDR3 DNA sequence: TGCACCAGCAGCCAAGGGAGGGCCCTCCACACAGATACGCAGTATTTT. Amino acid sequence: CTSSQGRALHTDTQYF.

This clone was recorded only once. This chain links TRBV4-1 with TRBJ1-5, with D perhaps matching TRBD1 (6 bases). CDR1 MGHRA and CDR2 YSYEKL come from the germline V gene. With 0 bases removed from V and 3 bases from J, the gap between germline ends came to 9 bases. CDR3 length: 15 amino acids. The CDR3 nucleotides are TGCGCCAGCAGCCAAGAGGACAGAGACAATCAGCCCCAGCATTTT. This codes for CASSQEDRDNQPQHF.